This TCR beta chain was obtained from a study of T cell clones after liver transplantation (dated by TCRdb to the late 2010s). Regarding the study in general: The samples were obtained from ITN030ST, a randomized trial that attempted immunosuppression withdrawal within 2 years after liver transplantation. As an antigen-independent comparator for donor-reactive sequences, third party-reactive TCRbeta sequences were also identified from pre-transplant MLRs. Subjects received no induction therapy and standard immunosuppression until randomization at 12-24 months post-transplant. Three of the eight recipients were HCV-positive; the others were transplanted for non-autoimmune, non-viral indications. Blood samples were taken pre-transplant, pre-randomization before withdrawal, and post-randomization after full withdrawal or failed withdrawal. To count as tolerant, a recipient had to stay completely off immunosuppression for at least one year without liver enzymes climbing beyond twice the upper limit of normal. Donor-reactive T cell clones were identified by TCRbeta sequencing after a pre-transplant mixed lymphocyte reaction and then tracked in post-transplant blood. The study cohort included 8 liver transplant recipients, of whom 3 were classified as tolerant and 5 as non-tolerant. Points the paper makes about the study in general: Conclusions were preliminary, limited by small, heterogeneous patient numbers and non-standardized post-transplant time points. Donor-reactive sequences decreased more than third party-reactive sequences, which suggests partial antigen-specific deletion that was not related to withdrawal success. When repertoire turnover was taken into account, detection of donor-reactive sequences was significantly reduced in 7 of 8 subjects for CD4 and in 8 of 8 subjects for CD8. In 5 of 8 subjects, circulating donor-reactive CD4 TCRbeta sequences decreased significantly after transplant, regardless of tolerance or HCV status. Since no allograft tissue specimens were available, donor-reactive T cells may have migrated into the graft instead of being deleted. In two subjects, low numbers of available donor cells limited the measurable donor-reactive repertoire.

High-throughput TCRbeta CDR3 sequencing of frozen genomic DNA was performed by immunoSEQ, with PCR amplification, mapping, bias correction and internal controls included. Per the authors' processing: Productive rearrangements were retained, and unique TCRbeta sequences were defined by the CDR3 nucleotide sequence together with the V and J gene. For a sequence to be called donor-reactive, it needed a frequency of at least 0.01% and at least 5-fold expansion in CFSE-low cells compared with unstimulated pre-transplant cells. Minimum frequency thresholds were set for each subject based on the unstimulated sample with the lowest template count, ensuring at least 90% detection power. Jensen-Shannon divergence between the top 1000 TCRbeta sequences after and before transplant was used to measure repertoire turnover. Two-sided Fisher's exact tests were used to test for changes in the detection of donor-reactive sequences. Here the immuneACCESS table is served through TCRdb, limited to in-frame sequences with V and J called. Missing clones are a known gap in these copies; in checked studies unresolved V genes cover under half, and the rest lacks a known reason. The DNA gave D and trimming, while V, J and clone size come from that table. The sample table contains 20,000 to 30,000 clones; only one count was recorded for approximately 68% of them. Of the sample, about 2.6% falls within the top ten clones.

Sample time point, as interpreted from the label and publication: pre-transplant. Unstimulated PBMCs, after thawing, were stained for CD3, CD4 and CD8 and then FACS-sorted into CD3+CD4+ and CD3+CD8+ populations. Each of the 8 studied subjects was randomized to immunosuppression withdrawal. The Qiagen DNeasy Blood and Tissue Kit was used for genomic DNA isolation. The CDR3 runs 16 amino acids, cysteine and phenylalanine included. The only DNA kept is the CDR3, 48 bases in frame from the first base. Via the germline V gene (reference sequence), CDR1 is GTSNPN and CDR2 SVGIG. Trimming accounts for 2 bases at V and 0 bases at J, while the number of junction bases matched to no gene is 7. Note on this clone: Which antigen it targets is not known. No qualities accompany the bases; no much larger clone lies one base away.

This receptor was identified in a human donor who received a liver transplant. The source material was CD4+ T cells from blood, sampled before liver transplant. Here the chain combines TRBV30 and TRBJ1-3; 7 middle bases align to TRBD1. The sequenced DNA is TGTGCCTGGAGTCCAGAGACAGGGACCTCTGGAAACACCATATATTTT. It codes for CAWSPETGTSGNTIYF.